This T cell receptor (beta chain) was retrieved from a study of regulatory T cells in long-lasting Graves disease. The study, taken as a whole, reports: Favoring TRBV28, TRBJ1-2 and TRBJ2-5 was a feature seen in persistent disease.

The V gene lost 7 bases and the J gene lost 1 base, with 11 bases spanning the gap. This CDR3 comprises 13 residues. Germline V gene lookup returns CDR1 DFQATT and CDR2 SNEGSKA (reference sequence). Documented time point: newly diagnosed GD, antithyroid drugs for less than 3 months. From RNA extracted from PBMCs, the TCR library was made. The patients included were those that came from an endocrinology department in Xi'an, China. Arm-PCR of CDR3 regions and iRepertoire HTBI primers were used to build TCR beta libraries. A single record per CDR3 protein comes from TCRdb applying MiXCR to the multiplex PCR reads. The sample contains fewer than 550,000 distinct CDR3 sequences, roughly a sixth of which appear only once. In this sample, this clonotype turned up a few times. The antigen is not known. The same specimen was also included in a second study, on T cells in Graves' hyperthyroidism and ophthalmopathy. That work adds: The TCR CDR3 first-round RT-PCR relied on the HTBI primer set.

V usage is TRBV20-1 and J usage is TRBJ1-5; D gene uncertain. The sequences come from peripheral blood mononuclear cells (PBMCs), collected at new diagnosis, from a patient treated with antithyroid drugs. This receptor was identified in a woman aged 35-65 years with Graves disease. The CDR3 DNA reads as TGCAGTGTGGGAGGAAGAAGCAATCAGCCCCAGCATTTT. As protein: CSVGGRSNQPQHF.